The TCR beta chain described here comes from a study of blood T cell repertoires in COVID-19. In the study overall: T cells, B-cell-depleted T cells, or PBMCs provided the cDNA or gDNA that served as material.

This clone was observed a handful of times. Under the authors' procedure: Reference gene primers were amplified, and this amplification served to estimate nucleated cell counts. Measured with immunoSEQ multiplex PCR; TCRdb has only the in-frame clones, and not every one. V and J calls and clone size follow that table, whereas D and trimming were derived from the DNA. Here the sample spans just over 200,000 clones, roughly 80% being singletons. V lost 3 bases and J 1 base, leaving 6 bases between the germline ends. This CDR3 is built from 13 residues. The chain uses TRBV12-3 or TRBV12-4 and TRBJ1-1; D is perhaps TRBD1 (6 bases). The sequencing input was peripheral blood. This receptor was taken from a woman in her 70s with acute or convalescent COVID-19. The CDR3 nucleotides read TGTGCCAGCAGTTTGACAGGGAACACTGAAGCTTTCTTT. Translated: CASSLTGNTEAFF.